This T cell receptor (beta chain) was captured by sequencing in a study of early T cells in non-severe SARS-CoV-2 infection (dated by TCRdb to about 2021). Looking at the study overall: Bulk RNA from unsorted whole blood was used for TCR sequencing, so alpha and beta chains could not be paired. What the authors observed across the whole study: Matching against VDJdb was skewed toward anti-spike CD8 responses, likely underestimated virus-specific expansions, and missed private and CD4 specificities.

Set within a cohort of healthcare workers in London, UK, this nested case-control study involved weekly PCR testing of nasopharyngeal swabs along with blood sampling. Healthcare workers were recruited between 23 and 31 March 2020, during the week of the UK lockdown, and were followed weekly for up to about 16 weeks. The receptor library was made with 5' RACE. The reads were generated on a NextSeq 500. In the TCR library protocol, unique molecular identifiers were attached to individual cDNA molecules to correct for PCR bias and sequencing error. Both TCR alpha and beta chains were sequenced, and tight co-correlation was observed between alpha and beta sequence abundances in each sample. On the authors' methods: Decombinator V4 was used to perform V gene, J gene and CDR3 annotation of TCR sequences. TCRs were defined as expanded if a significant change between any two time points was detected under a Poisson model with p below 0.0001. TCR abundances were normalised to the total number of TCRs sequenced per sample and were expressed as counts per million. VDJdb, accessed on 1 November 2021, was searched for TCRs annotated for CMV, EBV and SARS-CoV-2, and TCRs annotated for more than one antigen were excluded. Clones were called with MiXCR by TCRdb after fastp trimmed the public reads at Q25, and only in-frame beta chains were retained. Duplicate CDR3 protein sequences are folded into a single record with the most common DNA and genes. The V and J calls were not made by the authors but by TCRdb's processing. Counted in this sample were fewer than 25,000 distinct CDR3 sequences; 3% to 4.5% of them appeared once. The leading ten clones occupy roughly 5.5% of the sample.

A remark on this clonotype: Its antigen is not yet known. Base quality data are lacking; no much larger clone is found one base away.

The sequenced sample consisted of whole blood. This TCR was recovered from an adult who was a healthcare worker with PCR-confirmed SARS-CoV-2 infection or an uninfected control (not recorded which).

The nucleotide sequence is TGCGCCAGCAGCTTGATCGCCAGTTCTAACTATGGCTACACCTTC. Its protein product is CASSLIASSNYGYTF. The V gene is TRBV5-1 and the J gene is TRBJ1-2, with the D gene call left open. V is pared back by 1 base and J by 0 bases, with 10 bases lying between the germline termini. Based on the germline V gene, the CDR1 and CDR2 sequences are SGHRS and YFSETQ. The CDR3 has 15 amino acids, counting the end cysteine and phenylalanine. The CDR3 DNA has 45 bases and is translated from base 1.